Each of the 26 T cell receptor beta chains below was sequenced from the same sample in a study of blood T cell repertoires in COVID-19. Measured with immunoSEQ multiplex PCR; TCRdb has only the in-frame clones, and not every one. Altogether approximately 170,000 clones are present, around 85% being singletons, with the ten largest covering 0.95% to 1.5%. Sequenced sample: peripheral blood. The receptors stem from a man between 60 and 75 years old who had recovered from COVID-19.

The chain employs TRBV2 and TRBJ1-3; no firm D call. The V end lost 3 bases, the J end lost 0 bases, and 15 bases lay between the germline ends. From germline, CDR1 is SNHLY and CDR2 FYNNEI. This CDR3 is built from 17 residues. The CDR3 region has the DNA TGTGCCAGCAGTGATCCCCAGTCCACAACCTCTGGAAACACCATATATTTT. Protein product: CASSDPQSTTSGNTIYF.

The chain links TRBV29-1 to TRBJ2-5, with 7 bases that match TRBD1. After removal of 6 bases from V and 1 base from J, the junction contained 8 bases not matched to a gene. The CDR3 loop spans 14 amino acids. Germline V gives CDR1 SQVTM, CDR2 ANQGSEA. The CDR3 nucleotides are TGCAGCGTAGACAGGGTGAGGGGCCAAGAGACCCAGTACTTC. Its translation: CSVDRVRGQETQYF.

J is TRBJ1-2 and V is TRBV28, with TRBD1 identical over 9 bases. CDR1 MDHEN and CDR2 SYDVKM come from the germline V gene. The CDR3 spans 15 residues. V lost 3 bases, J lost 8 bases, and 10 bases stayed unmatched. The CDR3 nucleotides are TGTGCCAGCAGTTTTGGGACAGGGTCTCCGGGGGGCTACACCTTC. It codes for CASSFGTGSPGGYTF.

The CDR3 coding sequence is TGTGCCACCAGCCAGCCGGACAGCAACTATGGCTACACCTTC. This translates into CATSQPDSNYGYTF. This rearrangement joins TRBV24-1 to TRBJ1-2; D is possibly TRBD1 (6 bases). The CDR3 has 14 residues. V was cut by 7 bases and J by 2 bases, with 13 bases left in between. Germline V gene lookup returns CDR1 KGHDR and CDR2 SFDVKD.

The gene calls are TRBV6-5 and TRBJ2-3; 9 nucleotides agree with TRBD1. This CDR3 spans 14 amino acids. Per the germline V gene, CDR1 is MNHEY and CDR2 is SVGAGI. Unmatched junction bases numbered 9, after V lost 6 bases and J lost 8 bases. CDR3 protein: CASRPGQGPSTQYF. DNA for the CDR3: TGTGCCAGCAGACCGGGACAGGGTCCCAGTACGCAGTATTTT.

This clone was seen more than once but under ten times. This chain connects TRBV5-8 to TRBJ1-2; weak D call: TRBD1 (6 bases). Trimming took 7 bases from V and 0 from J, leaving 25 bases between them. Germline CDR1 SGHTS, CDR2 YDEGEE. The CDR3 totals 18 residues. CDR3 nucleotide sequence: TGTGCCAGCCGCCAAGGGAACAGGGCATCTAGGTCTAACTATGGCTACACCTTC. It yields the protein CASRQGNRASRSNYGYTF.

In DNA, the CDR3 is TGCGCCAGCAGCCAAGATCAGGGGTTGACTGAAGCTTTCTTT. Its translation: CASSQDQGLTEAFF. V and J are TRBV4-3 and TRBJ1-1; D may be TRBD1 (6 bases). CDR3 length: 14 residues. CDR1 and CDR2 from the germline V gene are LGHNA and YSLEER. V dropped 0 bases and J dropped 5 bases, with 10 bases sitting between them.

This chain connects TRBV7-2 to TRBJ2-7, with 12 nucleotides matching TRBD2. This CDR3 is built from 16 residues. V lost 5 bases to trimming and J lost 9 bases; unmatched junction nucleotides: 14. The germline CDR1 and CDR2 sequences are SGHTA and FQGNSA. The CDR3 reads CASSPRPLAGGPGQYF. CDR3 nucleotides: TGTGCCAGCAGCCCACGCCCCCTAGCGGGGGGGCCGGGGCAGTACTTC. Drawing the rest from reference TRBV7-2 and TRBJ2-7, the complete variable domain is GAGVSQSPSNKVTEKGKDVELRCDPISGHTALYWYRQSLGQGLEFLIYFQGNSAPDKSGLPSDRFSAERTGGSVSTLTIQRTQQEDSAVYLCASSPRPLAGGPGQYFGPGTRLTVT.

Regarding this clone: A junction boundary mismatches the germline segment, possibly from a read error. The CDR3 sequence: CASSIRPSGTGSYGQYF. CDR3 nucleotide sequence: TGTGCCAGTAGTATACGCCCTTCTGGGACAGGGTCCTACGGGCAGTACTTC. This chain joins TRBV19 and TRBJ2-7; 9 nucleotides match TRBD1. Looked up from germline, CDR1 is LNHDA and CDR2 is SQIVND (reference sequence). The length of the CDR3 is 17 residues.

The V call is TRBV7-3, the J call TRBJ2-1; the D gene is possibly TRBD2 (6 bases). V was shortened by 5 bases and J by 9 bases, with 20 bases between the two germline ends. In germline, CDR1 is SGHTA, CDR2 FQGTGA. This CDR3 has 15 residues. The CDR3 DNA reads TGTGCCAGCAGCACCAGCCCTTCTACTAGCACTGAGCAGTTCTTC. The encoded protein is CASSTSPSTSTEQFF.

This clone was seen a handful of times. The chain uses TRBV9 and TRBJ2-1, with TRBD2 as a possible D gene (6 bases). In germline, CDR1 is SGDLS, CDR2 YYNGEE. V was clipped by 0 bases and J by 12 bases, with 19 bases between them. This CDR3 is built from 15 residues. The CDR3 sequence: CASSVAVGLRSGQFF. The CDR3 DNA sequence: TGTGCCAGCAGCGTAGCTGTGGGACTCCGGAGCGGGCAGTTCTTC. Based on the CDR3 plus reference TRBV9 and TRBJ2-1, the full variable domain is DSGVTQTPKHLITATGQRVTLRCSPRSGDLSVYWYQQSLDQGLQFLIQYYNGEERAKGNILERFSAQQFPDLHSELNLSSLELGDSALYFCASSVAVGLRSGQFFGPGTRLTVL.

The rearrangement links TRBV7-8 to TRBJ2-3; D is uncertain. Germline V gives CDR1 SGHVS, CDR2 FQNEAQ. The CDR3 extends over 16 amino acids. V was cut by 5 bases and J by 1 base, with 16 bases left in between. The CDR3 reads CASSPSSYRRTDTQYF. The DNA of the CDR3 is TGTGCCAGCAGCCCCTCTTCGTACAGACGCACAGATACGCAGTATTTT.

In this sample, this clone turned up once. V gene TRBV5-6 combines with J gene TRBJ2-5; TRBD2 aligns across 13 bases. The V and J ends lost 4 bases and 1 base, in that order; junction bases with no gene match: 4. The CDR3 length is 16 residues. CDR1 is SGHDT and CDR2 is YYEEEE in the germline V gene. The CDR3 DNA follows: TGTGCCAGCAGCCCGGGACTAGCGGGGAGCCAAGAGACCCAGTACTTC. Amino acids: CASSPGLAGSQETQYF.

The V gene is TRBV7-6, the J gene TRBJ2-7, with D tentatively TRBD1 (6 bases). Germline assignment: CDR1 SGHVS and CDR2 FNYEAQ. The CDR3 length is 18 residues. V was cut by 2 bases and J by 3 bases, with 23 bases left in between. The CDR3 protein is CASSLRPRDILSGYEQYF. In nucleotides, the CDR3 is TGTGCCAGCAGCTTAAGACCCCGGGACATCTTATCTGGCTACGAGCAGTACTTC. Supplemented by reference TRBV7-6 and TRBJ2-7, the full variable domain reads GAGVSQSPRYKVTKRGQDVALRCDPISGHVSLYWYRQALGQGPEFLTYFNYEAQQDKSGLPNDRFSAERPEGSISTLTIQRTEQRDSAMYRCASSLRPRDILSGYEQYFGPGTRLTVT.

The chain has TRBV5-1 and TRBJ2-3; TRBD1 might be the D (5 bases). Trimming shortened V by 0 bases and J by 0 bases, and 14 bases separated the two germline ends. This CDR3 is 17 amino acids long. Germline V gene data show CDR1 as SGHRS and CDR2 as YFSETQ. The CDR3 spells CASSLAIGQGSTDTQYF. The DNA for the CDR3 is TGCGCCAGCAGCTTGGCCATCGGTCAGGGTAGCACAGATACGCAGTATTTT.

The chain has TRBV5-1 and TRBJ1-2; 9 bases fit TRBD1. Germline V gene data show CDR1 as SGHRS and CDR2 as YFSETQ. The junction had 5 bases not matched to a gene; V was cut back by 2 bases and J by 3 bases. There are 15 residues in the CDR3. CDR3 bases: TGCGCCAGCAGCTTAACAGGGGGCGCTGACTATGGCTACACCTTC. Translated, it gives CASSLTGGADYGYTF.

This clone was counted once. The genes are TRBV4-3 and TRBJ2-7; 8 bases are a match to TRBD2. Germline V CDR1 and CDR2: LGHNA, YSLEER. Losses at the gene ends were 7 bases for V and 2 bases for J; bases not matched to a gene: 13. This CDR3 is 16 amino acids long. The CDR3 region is CASTAGAGGPAYEQYF. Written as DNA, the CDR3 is TGCGCCAGCACAGCAGGGGCGGGGGGCCCTGCCTACGAGCAGTACTTC.

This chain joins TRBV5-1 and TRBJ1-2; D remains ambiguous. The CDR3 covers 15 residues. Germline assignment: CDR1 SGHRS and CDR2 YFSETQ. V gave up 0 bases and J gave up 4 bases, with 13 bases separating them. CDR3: CASSLESDGLYGYTF. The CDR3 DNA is TGCGCCAGCAGCTTGGAGAGTGACGGACTCTATGGCTACACCTTC.

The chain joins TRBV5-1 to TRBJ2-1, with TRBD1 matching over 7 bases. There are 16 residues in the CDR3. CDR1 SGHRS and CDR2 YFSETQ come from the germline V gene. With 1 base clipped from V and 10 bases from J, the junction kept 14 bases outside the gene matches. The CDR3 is CASSLSARQGPSEQFF. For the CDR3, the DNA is TGCGCCAGCAGCTTGTCGGCCAGACAGGGTCCGTCGGAGCAGTTCTTC. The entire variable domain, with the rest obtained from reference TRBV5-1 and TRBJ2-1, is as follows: KAGVTQTPRYLIKTRGQQVTLSCSPISGHRSVSWYQQTPGQGLQFLFEYFSETQRNKGNFPGRFSGRQFSNSRSEMNVSTLELGDSALYLCASSLSARQGPSEQFFGPGTRLTVL.

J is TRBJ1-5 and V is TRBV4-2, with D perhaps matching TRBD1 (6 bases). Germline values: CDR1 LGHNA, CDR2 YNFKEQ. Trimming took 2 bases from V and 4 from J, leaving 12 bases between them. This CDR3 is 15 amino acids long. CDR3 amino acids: CASSQSLQGNQPQHF. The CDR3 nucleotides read TGTGCCAGCAGCCAATCCTTACAGGGTAATCAGCCCCAGCATTTT.

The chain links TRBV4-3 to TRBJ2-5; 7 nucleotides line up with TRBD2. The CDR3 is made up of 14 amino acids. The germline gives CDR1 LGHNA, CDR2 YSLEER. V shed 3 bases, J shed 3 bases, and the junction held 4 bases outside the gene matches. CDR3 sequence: CASSHGLAEETQYF. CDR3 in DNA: TGCGCCAGCAGCCATGGGCTAGCGGAAGAGACCCAGTACTTC.

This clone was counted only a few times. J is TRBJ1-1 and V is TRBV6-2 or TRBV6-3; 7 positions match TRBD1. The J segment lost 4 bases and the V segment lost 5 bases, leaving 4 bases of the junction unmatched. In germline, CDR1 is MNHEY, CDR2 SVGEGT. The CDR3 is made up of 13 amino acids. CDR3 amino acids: CASSRDRTTEAFF. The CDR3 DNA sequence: TGTGCCAGCAGTAGGGACAGAACCACTGAAGCTTTCTTT.

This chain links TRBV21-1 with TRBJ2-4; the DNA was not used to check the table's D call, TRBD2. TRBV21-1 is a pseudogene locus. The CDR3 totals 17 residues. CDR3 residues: CASSKVGGVTAKNIQYF. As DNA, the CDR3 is TGTGCCAGCAGCAAAGTGGGGGGGGTTACGGCCAAAAACATTCAGTACTTC.

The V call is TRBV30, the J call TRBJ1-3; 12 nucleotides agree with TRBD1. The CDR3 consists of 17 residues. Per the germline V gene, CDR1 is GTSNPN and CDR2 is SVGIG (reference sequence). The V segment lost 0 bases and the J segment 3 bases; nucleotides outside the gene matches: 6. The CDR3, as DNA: TGTGCCTGGAGTGTAACGGGACAGGGGGCCGGTGGAAACACCATATATTTT. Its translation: CAWSVTGQGAGGNTIYF.

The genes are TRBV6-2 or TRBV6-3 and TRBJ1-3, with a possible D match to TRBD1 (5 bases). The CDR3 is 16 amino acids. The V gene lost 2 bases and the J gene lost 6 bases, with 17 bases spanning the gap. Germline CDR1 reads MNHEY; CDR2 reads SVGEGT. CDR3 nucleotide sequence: TGTGCCAGCAGTTACCAGAGGACAAGAACATTAAACACCATATATTTT. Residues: CASSYQRTRTLNTIYF.

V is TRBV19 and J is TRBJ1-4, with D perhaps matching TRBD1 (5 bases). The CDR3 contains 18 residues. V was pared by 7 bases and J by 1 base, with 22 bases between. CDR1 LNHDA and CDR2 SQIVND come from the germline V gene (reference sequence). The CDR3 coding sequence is TGTGCCAGTACCCCTGATCGGTGGGGCGACCAAACTAATGAAAAACTGTTTTTT. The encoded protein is CASTPDRWGDQTNEKLFF.